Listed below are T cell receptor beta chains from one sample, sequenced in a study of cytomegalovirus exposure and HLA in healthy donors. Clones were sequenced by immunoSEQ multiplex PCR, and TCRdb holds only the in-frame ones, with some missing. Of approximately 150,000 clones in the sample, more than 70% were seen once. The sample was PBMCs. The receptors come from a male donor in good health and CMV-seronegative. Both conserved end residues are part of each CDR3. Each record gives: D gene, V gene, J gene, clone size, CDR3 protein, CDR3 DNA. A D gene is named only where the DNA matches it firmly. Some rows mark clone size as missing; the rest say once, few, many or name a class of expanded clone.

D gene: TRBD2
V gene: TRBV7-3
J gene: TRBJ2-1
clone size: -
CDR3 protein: CASSFSGTSRNEQFF
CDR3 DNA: TGTGCCAGCAGCTTCTCCGGGACTAGCCGAAATGAGCAGTTCTTC

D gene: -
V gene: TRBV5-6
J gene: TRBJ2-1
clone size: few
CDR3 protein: CASSLGRGSSYNEQFF
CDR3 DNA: TGTGCCAGCAGCTTGGGTCGGGGGAGCTCCTACAATGAGCAGTTCTTC

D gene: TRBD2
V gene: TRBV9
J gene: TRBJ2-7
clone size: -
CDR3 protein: CASSLGLAEPGGGEQYF
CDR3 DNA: TGTGCCAGCAGCCTGGGACTAGCGGAACCTGGAGGGGGCGAGCAGTACTTC

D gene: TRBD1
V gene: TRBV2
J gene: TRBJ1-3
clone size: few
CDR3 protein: CASRAGGSGGNTIYF
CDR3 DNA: TGTGCCAGCAGGGCAGGGGGCTCTGGTGGAAACACCATATATTTT

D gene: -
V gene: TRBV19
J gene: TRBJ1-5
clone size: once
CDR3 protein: CASSISGWQPQHF
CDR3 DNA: TGTGCCAGTAGTATTTCAGGGTGGCAGCCCCAGCATTTT

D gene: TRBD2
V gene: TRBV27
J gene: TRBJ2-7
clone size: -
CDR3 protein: CASSLPGTSLYEQYF
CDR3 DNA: TGTGCCAGCAGTCTTCCCGGGACTAGCTTGTACGAGCAGTACTTC

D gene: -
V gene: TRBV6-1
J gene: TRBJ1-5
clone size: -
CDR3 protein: CASKLWSNQPQHF
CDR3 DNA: TGTGCCAGCAAGCTGTGGAGCAATCAGCCCCAGCATTTT

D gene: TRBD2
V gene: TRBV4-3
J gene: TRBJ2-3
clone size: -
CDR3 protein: CASSQSLAGSTDTQYF
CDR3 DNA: TGCGCCAGCAGCCAATCGCTAGCGGGAAGCACAGATACGCAGTATTTT

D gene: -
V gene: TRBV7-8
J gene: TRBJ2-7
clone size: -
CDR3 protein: CASSLLGESYEQYF
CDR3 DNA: TGTGCCAGCAGCTTACTCGGGGAATCGTACGAGCAGTACTTC

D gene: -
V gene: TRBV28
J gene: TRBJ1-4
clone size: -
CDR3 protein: CASTASVSGNEKLFF
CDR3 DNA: TGTGCCAGCACGGCGTCGGTCTCGGGTAATGAAAAACTGTTTTTT

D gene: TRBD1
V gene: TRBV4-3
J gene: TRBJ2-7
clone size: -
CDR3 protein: CASSQDAQGAGEQYF
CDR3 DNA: TGCGCCAGCAGCCAAGATGCACAGGGGGCGGGGGAGCAGTACTTC

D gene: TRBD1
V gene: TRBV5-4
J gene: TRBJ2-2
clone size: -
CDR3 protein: CASSLPGQGSGELFF
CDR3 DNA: TGTGCCAGCAGCTTGCCCGGACAGGGGAGCGGGGAGCTGTTTTTT

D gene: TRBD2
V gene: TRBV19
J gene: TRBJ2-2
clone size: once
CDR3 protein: CASSSLGLAGADTGELFF
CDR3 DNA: TGTGCCAGTAGTTCCTTAGGACTAGCGGGGGCGGACACCGGGGAGCTGTTTTTT

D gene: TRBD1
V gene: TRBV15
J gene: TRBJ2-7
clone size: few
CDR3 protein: CATSRTGTVYYEQYF
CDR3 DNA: TGTGCCACCAGCAGGACCGGGACAGTTTACTACGAGCAGTACTTC

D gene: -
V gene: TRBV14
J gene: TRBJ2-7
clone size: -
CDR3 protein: CASSPPGTLMYEQYF
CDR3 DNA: TGTGCCAGCAGCCCACCCGGGACACTGATGTACGAGCAGTACTTC

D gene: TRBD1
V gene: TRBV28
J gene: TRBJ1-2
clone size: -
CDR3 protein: CASSGQGHRGYTF
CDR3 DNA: TGTGCCAGCAGTGGACAGGGGCATAGGGGCTACACCTTC

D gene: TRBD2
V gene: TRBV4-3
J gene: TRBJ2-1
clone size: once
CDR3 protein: CASSQDRRSGPAGGEQFF
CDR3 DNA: TGCGCCAGCAGCCAAGATAGACGAAGCGGGCCGGCGGGGGGTGAGCAGTTCTTC

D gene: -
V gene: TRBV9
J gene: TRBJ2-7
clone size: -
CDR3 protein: CASSASGSYEQYF
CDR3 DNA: TGTGCCAGCAGCGCATCGGGCTCCTACGAGCAGTACTTC

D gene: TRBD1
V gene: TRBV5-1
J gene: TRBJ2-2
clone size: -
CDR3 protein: CASSHGQGAGGGELFF
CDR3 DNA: TGCGCCAGCAGCCACGGACAGGGGGCAGGTGGCGGGGAGCTGTTTTTT

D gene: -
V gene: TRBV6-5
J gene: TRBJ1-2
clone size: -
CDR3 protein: CASSYSNNSPQLGYTF
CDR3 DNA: TGTGCCAGCAGTTACTCGAATAATAGCCCCCAGTTAGGCTACACCTTC

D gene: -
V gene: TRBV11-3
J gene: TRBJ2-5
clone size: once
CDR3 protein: CASSLDGGQIQETRYF
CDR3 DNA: TGTGCCAGCAGCTTAGATGGAGGACAGATACAAGAGACCCGGTACTTC

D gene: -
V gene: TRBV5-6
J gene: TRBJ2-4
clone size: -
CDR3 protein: CASSQPQGAKNIQYF
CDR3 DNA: TGTGCCAGCAGTCAGCCCCAGGGGGCCAAAAACATTCAGTACTTC

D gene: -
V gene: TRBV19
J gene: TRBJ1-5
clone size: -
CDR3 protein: CASSPGTLSNQPQHF
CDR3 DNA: TGTGCCAGCAGTCCCGGGACACTTAGCAATCAGCCCCAGCATTTT

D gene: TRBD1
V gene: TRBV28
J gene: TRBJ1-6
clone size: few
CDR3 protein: CAGSDREDSPLHF
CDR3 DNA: TGTGCCGGATCGGACAGGGAGGATTCACCCCTCCACTTT

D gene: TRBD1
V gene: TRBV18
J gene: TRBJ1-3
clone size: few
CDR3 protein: CASSQSGQGAGNTIYF
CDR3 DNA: TGTGCCAGCTCTCAATCCGGACAGGGAGCTGGAAACACCATATATTTT

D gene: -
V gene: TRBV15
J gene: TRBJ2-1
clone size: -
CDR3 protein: CATSRETPGAYNEQFF
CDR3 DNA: TGTGCCACCAGCAGAGAAACGCCAGGGGCCTACAATGAGCAGTTCTTC

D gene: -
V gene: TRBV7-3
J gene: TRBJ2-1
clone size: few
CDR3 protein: CASTSGSGNEQFF
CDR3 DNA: TGTGCCAGCACTAGTGGGAGTGGTAATGAGCAGTTCTTC

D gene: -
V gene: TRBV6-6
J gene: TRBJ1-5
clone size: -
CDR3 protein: CASSYQPLQGGQPQHF
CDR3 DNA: TGTGCCAGCAGTTACCAACCCCTTCAGGGTGGTCAGCCCCAGCATTTT